The clone carrying this T cell receptor beta chain qualifies as medium-sized. The target antigen is unknown. Blood genomic DNA input for TRB amplification was roughly 250-500 ng. V was cut by 0 bases and J by 3 bases, with 9 bases left in between. Germline CDR1 is SGHKS and CDR2 is YYEKEE (reference sequence). This CDR3 has 14 amino acids. TRB rearrangements were amplified by multiplex PCR with BIOMED2 TRB-A/B primers. TCRdb called the multiplex PCR reads again in MiXCR, with one record for every CDR3 protein. The sample lists approximately 9,000 distinct CDR3 sequences, roughly 31% occurring once. These data come from a study of T and B cells in COVID-19 patients. Study summary: Peripheral blood came from COVID-19 patients with active infection or after recovery. Study-level results: Patients with COVID-19 reportedly showed strongly skewed T cell receptor beta variable and joining gene usage. Early severe-case samples and blood from mildly ill patients during symptoms were in short supply.

Sequenced: blood. The V gene is TRBV5-5, the J gene TRBJ1-2; D gene unclear. The TCR sequence derives from a human donor who had recovered from COVID-19. The CDR3 nucleotides read TGTGCCAGCAGCTTGGCGGCGGAGGACTATGGCTACACCTTC. Translation gives CASSLAAEDYGYTF. The entire variable domain, with the rest obtained from reference TRBV5-5 and TRBJ1-2, is as follows: DAGVTQSPTHLIKTRGQQVTLRCSPISGHKSVSWYQQVLGQGPQFIFQYYEKEERGRGNFPDRFSARQFPNYSSELNVNALLLGDSALYLCASSLAAEDYGYTFGSGTRLTVV.